One and the same sample provided the 12 T cell receptor beta chains below, sequenced in a study of neurological immune-mediated disorders (dated by TCRdb to between 2018 and 2020). The receptor library was made with 5' RACE. The sequencer listed for this sample is Illumina HiSeq 2500. TCRdb reran the public reads through fastp at Q25 and MiXCR, keeping productive beta chains. Rows are unified per CDR3 protein, each entry keeping the most common DNA and genes. The sample table holds 50,000 or so distinct CDR3 sequences, of which approximately 16% were seen once. Roughly 4% of the sample belongs to the ten largest clones. The sample was PBMCs. These TCRs come from a man aged 55 to 70 in good health.

This clonotype has at least ten counts. The V and J genes are TRBV5-3 and TRBJ2-2; 8 bases are shared with TRBD1. TRBV5-3 carries the ORF label, with uncertain function. This CDR3 region has 17 residues. The V gene end was trimmed by 1 base and the J gene end by 1 base; junction bases not matched to a gene: 6. CDR3 DNA sequence: TGTGCCAGAAGCTTGTGCCTCAGGGGGCGGAACACCGGGGAGCTGTTTTTT. This gives the protein CARSLCLRGRNTGELFF.

V gene TRBV5-5 combines with J gene TRBJ2-2, with TRBD1 as a possible D gene (6 bases). Germline assignment: CDR1 SGHKS and CDR2 YYEKEE (reference sequence). V lost 9 bases, J lost 0 bases, and 12 bases lay in between. The CDR3 spans 14 residues. CDR3 sequence reads: CATQGQSNTGELFF. The CDR3, as DNA: TGTGCCACCCAAGGACAGTCGAACACCGGGGAGCTGTTTTTT. The complete variable domain, with remaining parts taken from reference TRBV5-5 and TRBJ2-2, reads DAGVTQSPTHLIKTRGQQVTLRCSPISGHKSVSWYQQVLGQGPQFIFQYYEKEERGRGNFPDRFSARQFPNYSSELNVNALLLGDSALYLCATQGQSNTGELFFGEGSRLTVL.

This clonotype showed up many times. V is TRBV29-1 and J is TRBJ2-1; no clear D gene. CDR3 size: 9 residues. The germline gives CDR1 SQVTM, CDR2 ANQGSEA. Trimming took off 4 bases at V and 8 bases at J, with 3 bases between the two ends. CDR3 DNA sequence: TGCAGCGTTGGATATGAGCAGTTCTTC. This codes for CSVGYEQFF.

At least ten counts were recorded for this clonotype. The V and J genes are TRBV15 and TRBJ2-5; D is undetermined. The CDR3 sequence is 13 residues long. Looked up from germline, CDR1 is LNHNV and CDR2 is YYDKDF (reference sequence). The V and J ends lost 1 base and 3 bases respectively, with 6 bases between them. CDR3 nucleotides: TGTGCCACCAGCAGAGGTATCAAAGAGACCCAGTACTTC. Amino acid sequence: CATSRGIKETQYF. The entire variable domain, with the rest obtained from reference TRBV15 and TRBJ2-5, is as follows: DAMVIQNPRYQVTQFGKPVTLSCSQTLNHNVMYWYQQKSSQAPKLLFHYYDKDFNNEADTPDNFQSRRPNTSFCFLDIRSPGLGDTAMYLCATSRGIKETQYFGPGTRLLVL.

This clonotype has a count of ten or more. This chain connects TRBV4-3 to TRBJ2-4; TRBD2 aligns across 7 bases. CDR3 length: 14 residues. Germline V gives CDR1 LGHNA, CDR2 YSLEER. J lost 8 bases, V lost 8 bases, and 12 bases had no gene match. The CDR3 loop reads CASATGTKDYIQYF. The CDR3 DNA reads as TGCGCCAGCGCCACCGGGACTAAAGACTACATTCAGTACTTC.

This clonotype was observed at least ten times. The chain uses TRBV20-1 and TRBJ2-2, with TRBD1 identical over 10 bases. The CDR3 sequence is 14 residues long. Germline V gives CDR1 DFQATT, CDR2 SNEGSKA (reference sequence). Trimming removed 6 bases from V and 4 bases from J; junction bases left unmatched: 5. CDR3 loop: CSAGRTGGTGELFF. As DNA, the CDR3 is TGCAGTGCCGGGAGGACAGGGGGCACCGGGGAGCTGTTTTTT.

This clonotype was picked up many times. The V call is TRBV18, the J call TRBJ1-4; D gene unclear. V lost 0 bases and J 8 bases, leaving 10 bases between the germline ends. Germline-derived CDR1 and CDR2 are KGHSH and LQKENI. This CDR3 contains 14 residues. The CDR3 reads CASSPPTVGEKLFF. DNA of the CDR3: TGTGCCAGCTCACCACCCACCGTCGGGGAAAAACTGTTTTTT.

In this sample, this clonotype turned up many times. The chain's CDR3 is CASSHPGLAGGEPYEQYF. The CDR3 DNA follows: TGTGCCAGCAGCCATCCGGGACTAGCGGGAGGGGAACCCTACGAGCAGTACTTC. The V and J genes are TRBV9 and TRBJ2-7, with 16 bases identical to TRBD2. CDR1 SGDLS and CDR2 YYNGEE come from the germline V gene. Trimming cost V 4 bases and J 2 bases; bases outside gene matches: 9. This CDR3 is built from 18 residues.

In its sample, this clonotype was seen many times. The chain uses TRBV5-1 and TRBJ2-3; tentatively, D is TRBD1 (5 bases). The CDR3 is made up of 16 amino acids. Germline loops: CDR1 SGHRS, CDR2 YFSETQ. V was cut by 2 bases and J by 5 bases, with 18 bases left in between. The CDR3: CASSFLDTPQRDTQYF. The CDR3 DNA reads TGCGCCAGCAGCTTCTTGGACACCCCACAAAGAGATACGCAGTATTTT.

This clonotype was found many times. V is TRBV2 and J is TRBJ2-4; TRBD2 matches at 10 bases. This CDR3 spans 16 amino acids. The V and J ends lost 6 bases and 8 bases, in that order; junction bases with no gene match: 13. Germline V gene data show CDR1 as SNHLY and CDR2 as FYNNEI. The CDR3 here is CASRTESGRARDIQYF. The CDR3 DNA reads as TGTGCCAGCAGAACAGAAAGCGGGAGGGCCAGGGACATTCAGTACTTC.

CDR3 DNA: TGCGCCAGCAGCTTCTACACCTGTACTAGCGGGGCTTCGGGGACCCAGTACTTC. Translating it yields CASSFYTCTSGASGTQYF. The V gene is TRBV5-1, the J gene TRBJ2-5, with TRBD2 matching 10 bases. CDR1 and CDR2 (germline): SGHRS, YFSETQ. The CDR3 runs to 18 residues. The V gene end was trimmed by 2 bases and the J gene end by 7 bases; junction bases not matched to a gene: 17.

This clonotype occurred a few times. V and J are TRBV30 and TRBJ2-7; 13 nucleotides agree with TRBD2. V lost 1 base and J lost 3; bases outside the gene matches: 3. The CDR3 is 15 amino acids. Per germline, CDR1 GTSNPN and CDR2 SVGIG (reference sequence). The CDR3 bases are TGTGCCTGGAGTGGACTAGCGGGAGGAGGCTACGAGCAGTACTTC. Protein sequence: CAWSGLAGGGYEQYF.